The sequence of this TCR beta chain was determined in a study of OX40 agonist ivuxolimab in advanced cancers. The V segment lost 6 bases and the J segment 4 bases; nucleotides outside the gene matches: 8. CDR3 length: 16 residues. Germline CDR1 and CDR2: SEHNR and FQNEAQ (reference sequence). Sequenced by immunoSEQ multiplex PCR; TCRdb stores in-frame clones only, minus some. The sample gives 65,000 to 80,000 clones, about 91% of which show up once; about 0.31% is in the top ten. Autoimmune disease history or systemic immunosuppression was exclusionary. This receptor was obtained from an adult with an advanced solid tumor such as melanoma, head and neck, liver or kidney cancer. The material was CD4+ or CD8+ T cells sorted from blood, obtained in a trial of the OX40 agonist ivuxolimab. This chain connects TRBV7-9 to TRBJ2-2; 10 nucleotides line up with TRBD2. The CDR3 region is CASRQAGGPGTGELFF. CDR3 in DNA: TGTGCCAGCAGGCAAGCGGGAGGGCCGGGCACCGGGGAGCTGTTTTTT.